This TCR beta chain was captured in a study of monozygotic twins with inflammatory bowel disease. CDR3 length equals 14 residues. Per the germline V gene, CDR1 is SEHNR and CDR2 is FQNEAQ (reference sequence). Following a re-call of the 5' RACE reads, TCRdb has one entry per CDR3 protein and lacks DNA. Found here are approximately 380,000 distinct CDR3 sequences; the top ten clones hold around 2.6%. Phlebotomy per donor yielded a single 2.5 ml blood sample. About this clonotype itself: Its cognate antigen is unknown.

Study-wide points: Since immunosuppressive treatments differed, patient repertoires may have gained added variability. The co-twins with IBD showed lower TCRbeta diversity (inverse Simpson) than their healthy siblings. Among IBD patients, fewer clonotypes were shared with others than among healthy twins, especially with disease activity.

The origin of this receptor is a human donor with ulcerative colitis or Crohn's disease, or a healthy co-twin of an affected twin (not recorded which). Sequencing was performed on blood. The chain couples TRBV7-9 to TRBJ2-7; TCRdb lists TRBD1, though no DNA is available to test this call. The CDR3 protein is CASSLVTGSGEQYF. Complete variable domain (other parts from reference TRBV7-9 and TRBJ2-7): DTGVSQNPRHKITKRGQNVTFRCDPISEHNRLYWYRQTLGQGPEFLTYFQNEAQLEKSRLLSDRFSAERPKGSFSTLEIQRTEQGDSAMYLCASSLVTGSGEQYFGPGTRLTVT.